The 15 T cell receptor beta chains below were found in one sample sequenced in a study of graft-versus-host responses after intestinal transplantation. Generated by immunoSEQ multiplex PCR, the TCRdb table keeps only in-frame clones and is missing some. The sample has fewer than 25,000 clones, around 80% seen once; the top ten hold 3%. Intraepithelial lymphocytes and lamina propria lymphocytes were released through processing of graft tissue. This material consisted of ileum tissue, taken 12 days after intestinal transplant. Receptor source: a human patient who received an intestinal transplant, so some T cells may come from the graft donor.

The rearrangement links TRBV14 to TRBJ2-4; weak D call: TRBD1 (6 bases). The CDR3 has 14 amino acids. Between the trimmed V and J ends, which lost 4 bases and 2 bases, there was a span of 9 bases. CDR1 SGHDN and CDR2 FVKESK come from the germline V gene. The DNA of the CDR3 is TGTGCCAGCAGCCCCTGGGGGCCCAAAAACATTCAGTACTTC. This encodes CASSPWGPKNIQYF.

V and J are TRBV7-3 and TRBJ2-5, with a weak D call TRBD1 (5 bases). The CDR3 consists of 13 residues. CDR1 is SGHTA, CDR2 FQGTGA, per germline. V lost 5 bases and J 3 bases, leaving 10 bases between the germline ends. The CDR3 loop reads CASSPPGKETQYF. The CDR3, as DNA: TGTGCCAGCAGCCCCCCAGGGAAAGAGACCCAGTACTTC.

V gene TRBV6-5 combines with J gene TRBJ1-4; 7 bases fit TRBD1. The CDR3 has 12 amino acids. The germline V gene has CDR1 MNHEY and CDR2 SVGAGI. The junction had 3 bases not matched to a gene; V was cut back by 6 bases and J by 8 bases. The CDR3 sequence is CASRQGDEKLFF. The CDR3 DNA reads TGTGCCAGCAGGCAGGGGGACGAAAAACTGTTTTTT.

The CDR3 sequence: CASSYVVARGQETQYF. CDR3 nucleotides: TGTGCCAGCAGTTACGTCGTAGCACGGGGACAAGAGACCCAGTACTTC. The rearrangement uses TRBV6-6 and TRBJ2-5, with TRBD2 as a possible D gene (5 bases). Germline CDR1 and CDR2: MNHNY and SVGAGI (reference sequence). V lost 2 bases, J lost 2 bases, and 15 bases lay in between. This CDR3 region has 16 residues.

This clone was counted a few times. This sequence joins TRBV27 and TRBJ2-1, with 9 bases that match TRBD2. The germline gives CDR1 MNHEY, CDR2 SMNVEV (reference sequence). The CDR3 consists of 13 residues. The V and J ends lost 10 bases and 7 bases, in that order; junction bases with no gene match: 8. The CDR3 DNA sequence: TGTGCCACCTACCTAGCGGGAAGGAATGAGCAGTTCTTC. Protein product: CATYLAGRNEQFF.

This clone was detected a few times. The genes are TRBV5-1 and TRBJ1-6; a possible D gene is TRBD1 (6 bases). The V end lost 1 base, the J end lost 10 bases, and 15 bases lay between the germline ends. CDR3 length equals 15 residues. Germline V gene data show CDR1 as SGHRS and CDR2 as YFSETQ. The CDR3 loop reads CASSLPTGSGSPLHF. For the CDR3, the DNA is TGCGCCAGCAGCTTGCCAACAGGGAGTGGATCACCCCTCCACTTT.

The CDR3 nucleotides are TGTGCCAGCAGCGTAGGGGTAGCGGGAGGGGTAGAGACCCAGTACTTC. Translating it yields CASSVGVAGGVETQYF. The V and J genes are TRBV9 and TRBJ2-5, with 11 bases fitting TRBD2. The CDR3 sequence is 16 residues long. The V gene's germline CDR1 is SGDLS and CDR2 YYNGEE. J gave up 4 bases and V 0 bases, and 5 bases lay outside the gene matches.

In DNA form, the CDR3 reads TGTGCCAGTAGTAGACAGGGCGAGCAGTACTTC. Translation gives CASSRQGEQYF. V gene TRBV19 combines with J gene TRBJ2-7, with 7 positions matching TRBD1. The CDR3 sequence is 11 residues long. The J segment lost 6 bases and the V segment lost 4 bases, leaving 0 bases of the junction unmatched. Looked up from germline, CDR1 is LNHDA and CDR2 is SQIVND (reference sequence).

The chain joins TRBV4-3 to TRBJ2-7, with D perhaps matching TRBD1 (5 bases). V shed 1 base and J shed 7 bases, with 17 bases lying between them. CDR3 size: 15 residues. CDR1 and CDR2 from the germline V gene are LGHNA and YSLEER. CDR3 nucleotide sequence: TGCGCCAGCAGCCAAGTCTCAGGCAGGGTGGGGGAGCAGTACTTC. This gives the protein CASSQVSGRVGEQYF.

In the case of this clone: One end of the junction fails to match germline, which may point to a read error. The chain links TRBV19 to TRBJ1-2, with D hard to call. The CDR3 extends over 14 amino acids. Per the germline V gene, CDR1 is LNHDA and CDR2 is SQIVND (reference sequence). CDR3 protein: CASSIWTGNYDYTF. CDR3 DNA: TGTGCCAGTAGTATTTGGACGGGAAACTATGACTACACCTTC.

The chain has TRBV7-3 and TRBJ1-2, with D possibly matching TRBD1 (5 bases). Trimming took 5 bases from V and 0 from J, leaving 7 bases between them. The CDR3 length is 13 residues. Germline values: CDR1 SGHTA, CDR2 FQGTGA. CDR3 sequence reads: CASSDSPNYGYTF. In nucleotides, the CDR3 is TGTGCCAGCAGCGACAGCCCTAACTATGGCTACACCTTC.

The V and J genes are TRBV2 and TRBJ2-7; no definite D call. V was shortened by 4 bases and J by 2 bases, with 9 bases between the two germline ends. CDR1 is SNHLY and CDR2 is FYNNEI in the germline V gene. This CDR3 is built from 13 residues. For the CDR3, the DNA is TGTGCCAGCAGTGCGGCTAGACCCTACGAGCAGTACTTC. As protein: CASSAARPYEQYF.

V is TRBV5-8 and J is TRBJ1-5; 9 bases agree with TRBD1. Germline V gene data show CDR1 as SGHTS and CDR2 as YDEGEE. Losses at the gene ends were 2 bases for V and 7 bases for J; bases not matched to a gene: 4. CDR3 size: 14 residues. Here the CDR3 DNA reads TGTGCCAGCAGCTTACAGGGGGCTCAGCAGCCCCAGCATTTT. It translates to CASSLQGAQQPQHF. The whole variable domain, remainder taken from reference TRBV5-8 and TRBJ1-5, is EAGVTQSPTHLIKTRGQQATLRCSPISGHTSVYWYQQALGLGLQFLLWYDEGEERNRGNFPPRFSGRQFPNYSSELNVNALELEDSALYLCASSLQGAQQPQHFGDGTRLSIL.

The chain employs TRBV4-2 and TRBJ2-2; possibly TRBD2 for D (5 bases). The CDR3 spans 17 residues. V was clipped by 0 bases and J by 0 bases, with 11 bases between them. CDR1 and CDR2 (germline): LGHNA, YNFKEQ. The CDR3 here is CASSQDEGRPNTGELFF. DNA for the CDR3: TGTGCCAGCAGCCAAGATGAGGGCAGACCGAACACCGGGGAGCTGTTTTTT.

By share of the sample, this clone is medium-sized (0.01 to 0.1%). This sequence joins TRBV21-1 and TRBJ2-2; the listed D gene, TRBD2, was not tested against the DNA. TRBV21-1 is a known pseudogene. This CDR3 spans 14 amino acids. The CDR3 DNA reads as TGTGCCAGCAGCAAAGGGCGGGCCACCGGGGAGCTGTTTTTT. It codes for CASSKGRATGELFF.